Each of the 23 T cell receptor beta chains below was sequenced from the same sample in a study of control samples from healthy donors and cancer patients. TCRdb keeps only in-frame clones here, not all; method: immunoSEQ multiplex PCR. This table has fewer than 110,000 clones, 75% to 90% appearing once. Material: PBMCs. The receptors stem from a man in his sixties with lung cancer.

The gene calls are TRBV7-3 and TRBJ2-1; D assignment may be TRBD1 or TRBD2 (5 bases each). This CDR3 region has 17 residues. The V and J ends lost 3 bases and 5 bases respectively, with 20 bases between them. Germline CDR1 is SGHTA and CDR2 is FQGTGA. The CDR3 bases are TGTGCCAGCAGCTTTGAGGCCGGGTCCGGGACCGACAATGAGCAGTTCTTC. It codes for CASSFEAGSGTDNEQFF.

The chain combines TRBV2 with TRBJ1-1; 9 positions agree with TRBD1. Germline V gene data show CDR1 as SNHLY and CDR2 as FYNNEI. This CDR3 is built from 15 residues. Trimming took 6 bases from V and 6 from J; bases not matched to a gene: 11. In DNA, the CDR3 is TGTGCCAGCAGAGCCGGGACAGGGACGAGCGCTGAAGCTTTCTTT. Amino acids: CASRAGTGTSAEAFF.

The rearrangement joins TRBV5-1 to TRBJ2-7, with D unclear. This CDR3 comprises 15 residues. The germline V gene has CDR1 SGHRS and CDR2 YFSETQ. Trimming took off 4 bases at V and 0 bases at J, with 14 bases between the two ends. The CDR3 DNA sequence: TGCGCCAGCAGCCCGGGCCCTTCCCTCTCCTACGAGCAGTACTTC. It codes for CASSPGPSLSYEQYF.

The V gene is TRBV9, the J gene TRBJ2-4; D gene uncertain. V was clipped by 1 base and J by 6 bases, with 11 bases between them. The CDR3 spans 14 residues. Germline CDR1 reads SGDLS; CDR2 reads YYNGEE. For the CDR3, the DNA is TGTGCCAGCAGCGTATCGGGCAGCGCAAACATTCAGTACTTC. Amino acids: CASSVSGSANIQYF. The variable domain in full, with the rest retrieved from reference TRBV9 and TRBJ2-4, is DSGVTQTPKHLITATGQRVTLRCSPRSGDLSVYWYQQSLDQGLQFLIQYYNGEERAKGNILERFSAQQFPDLHSELNLSSLELGDSALYFCASSVSGSANIQYFGAGTRLSVL.

The rearrangement uses TRBV7-3 and TRBJ1-1; TRBD1 might be the D (5 bases). The CDR3 length is 14 residues. The germline gives CDR1 SGHTA, CDR2 FQGTGA. The V and J ends lost 8 bases and 3 bases respectively, with 16 bases between them. CDR3 sequence reads: CASCRGIEDTEAFF. In nucleotides, the CDR3 is TGTGCCAGCTGTCGGGGGATTGAGGACACTGAAGCTTTCTTT.

V gene TRBV25-1 combines with J gene TRBJ1-4; D is uncertain. V shed 0 bases and J shed 5 bases, with 10 bases lying between them. The CDR3 covers 15 residues. Germline CDR1 reads MGHDK; CDR2 reads SYGVNS. The CDR3 region is CASSEYRQSNEKLFF. The CDR3 bases are TGTGCCAGCAGTGAATACAGGCAGTCAAATGAAAAACTGTTTTTT.

The chain uses TRBV11-2 and TRBJ2-1, with 8 positions matching TRBD1. The germline V gene encodes CDR1 SGHAT and CDR2 FQNNGV. The length of the CDR3 is 15 residues. The trim removed 3 bases at V and 0 bases at J, leaving 1 base unmatched. Here the CDR3 DNA reads TGTGCCAGCAGCTTCGACAGGGGCTCCTACAATGAGCAGTTCTTC. It yields the protein CASSFDRGSYNEQFF. Combining the CDR3 with reference TRBV11-2 and TRBJ2-1 gives the whole variable domain EAGVAQSPRYKIIEKRQSVAFWCNPISGHATLYWYQQILGQGPKLLIQFQNNGVVDDSQLPKDRFSAERLKGVDSTLKIQPAKLEDSAVYLCASSFDRGSYNEQFFGPGTRLTVL.

The CDR3 is CASSLAGSFVTGELFF. The CDR3 DNA sequence: TGTGCCAGCAGCTTAGCAGGTAGTTTTGTCACCGGGGAGCTGTTTTTT. The chain links TRBV7-9 to TRBJ2-2; D not certain. Germline V lookup: CDR1 SEHNR, CDR2 FQNEAQ (reference sequence). V lost 0 bases to trimming and J lost 4 bases, with 12 bases between them. This CDR3 has 16 amino acids.

The rearrangement uses TRBV10-3 and TRBJ2-2, with D possibly being TRBD1 (5 bases). V was shortened by 4 bases and J by 0 bases, with 15 bases between the two germline ends. Germline V gene lookup returns CDR1 ENHRY and CDR2 SYGVKD. The CDR3 runs to 17 residues. The CDR3 nucleotides are TGTGCCATCAGTGGGGAAGAACAGGCCGCGAACACCGGGGAGCTGTTTTTT. Translated: CAISGEEQAANTGELFF.

The V gene is TRBV30, the J gene TRBJ1-1, with a possible D match to TRBD1 (6 bases). The CDR3 contains 12 residues. Germline V lookup: CDR1 GTSNPN, CDR2 SVGIG (reference sequence). Trimming removed 5 bases at V and 2 bases at J, with 9 bases between. Here the CDR3 reads CAWDRSNTEAFF. In DNA form, the CDR3 reads TGTGCCTGGGACAGGAGTAACACTGAAGCTTTCTTT.

The rearrangement links TRBV9 to TRBJ1-5, with no clear D. The CDR3 is 14 amino acids. Trimming stripped 3 bases from V and 8 bases from J, with 15 bases between. Germline loops: CDR1 SGDLS, CDR2 YYNGEE. The CDR3 DNA sequence: TGTGCCAGCAGCGCCTCGGGCGGTGGGAAGCCCCAGCATTTT. This codes for CASSASGGGKPQHF.

The chain recombines TRBV27 with TRBJ1-2; D is unclear. CDR1 and CDR2 (germline): MNHEY, SMNVEV (reference sequence). The CDR3 totals 13 residues. V lost 5 bases and J lost 4, with 11 bases in between. CDR3 nucleotide sequence: TGTGCCAGCAGTAAGGTCTCGGGCTATGGCTACACCTTC. Amino acid sequence: CASSKVSGYGYTF.

The gene calls are TRBV12-3 or TRBV12-4 and TRBJ1-1; D is unresolved. The CDR3 is 12 amino acids. V dropped 3 bases and J dropped 5 bases, with 7 bases sitting between them. CDR3 loop: CASSLGRTEAFF. The CDR3, as DNA: TGTGCCAGCAGTTTGGGCAGAACTGAAGCTTTCTTT.

In its sample, this clone was seen a few times. This chain connects TRBV7-2 to TRBJ2-2; 7 bases agree with TRBD2. This CDR3 region has 15 residues. The trim removed 1 base at V and 6 bases at J, leaving 5 bases unmatched. The germline gives CDR1 SGHTA, CDR2 FQGNSA. CDR3 nucleotide sequence: TGTGCCAGCAGCTTAGTTCTGGCGGGGGCCGGGGAGCTGTTTTTT. Amino acids: CASSLVLAGAGELFF.

The chain uses TRBV6-1 and TRBJ1-1; possibly TRBD1 for D (5 bases). CDR1 and CDR2 from the germline V gene are MNHNS and SASEGT. This CDR3 is 16 amino acids long. V lost 4 bases to trimming and J lost 0 bases, with 15 bases between them. CDR3 residues: CASSAPSGAMNTEAFF. The CDR3 DNA sequence: TGTGCCAGCAGTGCTCCTTCCGGGGCCATGAACACTGAAGCTTTCTTT.

The chain recombines TRBV20-1 with TRBJ2-2; no clear D. Germline CDR1 and CDR2: DFQATT and SNEGSKA (reference sequence). The length of the CDR3 is 14 residues. V shed 3 bases and J shed 1 base, with 9 bases lying between them. The DNA for the CDR3 is TGCAGTGCTAGTCGACTGAAGAACACCGGGGAGCTGTTTTTT. This encodes CSASRLKNTGELFF.

A note on this clone: Other DNA sequences in this specimen translate into the identical CDR3. The V call is TRBV30, the J call TRBJ1-3; no firm D call. CDR3 length: 13 amino acids. V lost 5 bases to trimming and J lost 5 bases, with 13 bases between them. CDR1 is GTSNPN and CDR2 is SVGIG in the germline V gene (reference sequence). The CDR3 nucleotides read TGTGCCTGGGCACCCTTGGGAAGAAACACCATATATTTT. Encoded protein: CAWAPLGRNTIYF.

This chain uses TRBV6-6 with TRBJ1-1, with D unresolved. V dropped 7 bases and J dropped 3 bases, with 15 bases sitting between them. CDR1 MNHNY and CDR2 SVGAGI come from the germline V gene (reference sequence). CDR3 length equals 14 residues. The CDR3 reads CASTREADHTEAFF. The CDR3 DNA is TGTGCCAGCACCCGAGAGGCAGACCACACTGAAGCTTTCTTT.

The sample holds one count of this clone. The CDR3 reads CASRGGVYTEAFF. The CDR3, as DNA: TGTGCCAGCAGGGGAGGGGTTTACACTGAAGCTTTCTTT. The genes are TRBV2 and TRBJ1-1; tentatively, D is TRBD1 (5 bases). Trimming cost V 6 bases and J 3 bases, with 11 bases left between them. This CDR3 is 13 amino acids long. Germline V lookup: CDR1 SNHLY, CDR2 FYNNEI.

The chain carries TRBV5-1 and TRBJ2-5, with 12 bases matching TRBD1. V shed 4 bases and J 3 bases; nucleotides not matched to a gene: 7. This CDR3 has 16 amino acids. CDR1 and CDR2 from the germline V gene are SGHRS and YFSETQ. The CDR3 region is CASSPGQGARKETQYF. CDR3 bases: TGCGCCAGCAGCCCGGGACAGGGGGCGAGGAAAGAGACCCAGTACTTC.

The genes are TRBV10-2 and TRBJ1-2; a possible D gene is TRBD1 (5 bases). Deletions cut 4 bases from V and 3 bases from J, with 15 bases between. Germline values: CDR1 WSHSY, CDR2 SAAADI. The CDR3 spans 15 residues. The CDR3 reads CASSVNGIGDYGYTF. In nucleotides, the CDR3 is TGCGCCAGCAGTGTAAACGGGATAGGGGACTATGGCTACACCTTC.

V is TRBV3-1 (or the pseudogene TRBV3-2) and J is TRBJ1-3; TRBD1 is a possible D gene (5 bases). The CDR3 is made up of 18 amino acids. The germline V and J ends were trimmed by 2 bases and 0 bases, with 17 bases remaining between them. Looked up from germline, CDR1 is LGHDT and CDR2 is YNNKEL (reference sequence). The CDR3 loop is CASSQNLLGRISGNTIYF. DNA of the CDR3: TGTGCCAGCAGCCAAAACCTCCTGGGACGGATCTCTGGAAACACCATATATTTT.

V usage is TRBV6-6 and J usage is TRBJ1-3, with D hard to call. Germline CDR1 MNHNY, CDR2 SVGAGI (reference sequence). The V end lost 11 bases, the J end lost 2 bases, and 10 bases lay between the germline ends. There are 12 residues in the CDR3. The CDR3 bases are TGTGCCGGGCAAAGCCCTGGAAACACCATATATTTT. It codes for CAGQSPGNTIYF.